This entry lists 20 T cell receptor beta chains sequenced from one sample in a study of cytomegalovirus exposure and HLA in healthy donors. It was with 60 Vbeta and 13 Jbeta primers that the PCR ran. Assay used: immunoSEQ multiplex PCR; TCRdb lists only in-frame clones, some missing. The data show over 150,000 clones, roughly four fifths seen once. Sequencing used PBMCs. These receptors were collected from a boy aged 2 to 9 in good health and CMV-seronegative.

The gene calls are TRBV9 and TRBJ2-6; unclear D gene. The V end lost 0 bases, the J end lost 3 bases, and 4 bases lay between the germline ends. This CDR3 contains 14 residues. Germline CDR1 and CDR2: SGDLS and YYNGEE. The CDR3 bases are TGTGCCAGCAGCGTAGGTAGTGGGGCCAACGTCCTGACTTTC. It encodes CASSVGSGANVLTF.

V usage is TRBV7-9 and J usage is TRBJ2-3; D gene unclear. Germline CDR1 SEHNR, CDR2 FQNEAQ (reference sequence). The germline V and J ends were trimmed by 5 bases and 0 bases, with 3 bases remaining between them. The CDR3 is 12 residues long. The CDR3 loop reads CASSTSTDTQYF. In DNA form, the CDR3 reads TGTGCCAGCAGCACTAGCACAGATACGCAGTATTTT. The whole variable domain, remainder taken from reference TRBV7-9 and TRBJ2-3, is DTGVSQNPRHKITKRGQNVTFRCDPISEHNRLYWYRQTLGQGPEFLTYFQNEAQLEKSRLLSDRFSAERPKGSFSTLEIQRTEQGDSAMYLCASSTSTDTQYFGPGTRLTVL.

This sequence joins TRBV7-2 and TRBJ2-3; weak D call: TRBD2 (5 bases). The CDR3 extends over 14 amino acids. V lost 1 base and J 2 bases, leaving 7 bases between the germline ends. Germline assignment: CDR1 SGHTA and CDR2 FQGNSA. The CDR3: CASSLEAATDTQYF. CDR3 in DNA: TGTGCCAGCAGCTTAGAAGCGGCCACAGATACGCAGTATTTT.

The chain is built from TRBV4-2 and TRBJ1-4, with 7 bases identical to TRBD1. Germline V CDR1 and CDR2: LGHNA, YNFKEQ. The CDR3 is 15 residues long. V trimming: 3 bases; J trimming: 5 bases; junction bases outside the gene matches: 6. The CDR3 spells CASSHRDRQNEKLFF. The CDR3 DNA follows: TGTGCCAGCAGCCACCGGGACAGACAGAATGAAAAACTGTTTTTT.

The chain joins TRBV7-3 to TRBJ2-3; the match to TRBD2 covers 11 bases. J lost 5 bases, V lost 1 base, and 5 bases had no gene match. CDR3 size: 16 residues. Per the germline V gene, CDR1 is SGHTA and CDR2 is FQGTGA. CDR3 amino acids: CASSLSASGGKDTQYF. The CDR3 DNA is TGTGCCAGCAGCTTAAGCGCTAGCGGGGGGAAAGATACGCAGTATTTT. The entire variable domain, with the rest obtained from reference TRBV7-3 and TRBJ2-3, is as follows: GAGVSQTPSNKVTEKGKYVELRCDPISGHTALYWYRQSLGQGPEFLIYFQGTGAADDSGLPNDRFFAVRPEGSVSTLKIQRTERGDSAVYLCASSLSASGGKDTQYFGPGTRLTVL.

The chain combines TRBV7-2 with TRBJ1-2, with D possibly being TRBD1 (6 bases). The CDR3 totals 14 residues. The germline V and J ends were trimmed by 1 base and 4 bases, with 10 bases remaining between them. CDR1 is SGHTA, CDR2 FQGNSA, per germline. The CDR3 nucleotides are TGTGCCAGCAGCTTAGTTAGACAGGCCTATGGCTACACCTTC. Residues: CASSLVRQAYGYTF.

V gene TRBV19 combines with J gene TRBJ1-1, with a tentative D call TRBD1 (5 bases). V was trimmed by 3 bases and J by 4 bases, leaving 9 bases between them. Per the germline V gene, CDR1 is LNHDA and CDR2 is SQIVND (reference sequence). This CDR3 has 13 residues. Here the CDR3 DNA reads TGTGCCAGTAGTATCAGGGTTAGCACTGAAGCTTTCTTT. It yields the protein CASSIRVSTEAFF.

The rearrangement links TRBV7-9 to TRBJ1-2, with 9 nucleotides matching TRBD1. This CDR3 spans 16 amino acids. J gave up 8 bases and V 1 base, and 11 bases lay outside the gene matches. Germline CDR1 and CDR2: SEHNR and FQNEAQ (reference sequence). The CDR3 here is CASSLVIGTGTEGYTF. In DNA form, the CDR3 reads TGTGCCAGCAGCTTAGTTATAGGGACAGGGACAGAAGGCTACACCTTC. Looking up the rest from reference TRBV7-9 and TRBJ1-2 gives the full variable domain: DTGVSQNPRHKITKRGQNVTFRCDPISEHNRLYWYRQTLGQGPEFLTYFQNEAQLEKSRLLSDRFSAERPKGSFSTLEIQRTEQGDSAMYLCASSLVIGTGTEGYTFGSGTRLTVV.

Concerning this clone itself: One junction end does not reproduce the germline sequence, and a read error may be involved. This sequence joins TRBV2 and TRBJ1-5; 8 bases match TRBD1. Germline values: CDR1 SNHLY, CDR2 FYNNEI. The CDR3 covers 13 residues. The DNA of the CDR3 is TGTGCCAGCGGACAACAGGGGGGTCAGCTCCAGCATTTT. Amino acid sequence: CASGQQGGQLQHF. Combining the CDR3 with reference TRBV2 and TRBJ1-5 gives the whole variable domain EPEVTQTPSHQVTQMGQEVILRCVPISNHLYFYWYRQILGQKVEFLVSFYNNEISEKSEIFDDQFSVERPDGSNFTLKIRSTKLEDSAMYFCASGQQGGQLQHFGDGTRLSIL.

This rearrangement joins TRBV6-6 to TRBJ2-5, with a weak D call TRBD2 (6 bases). The DNA end is a closer match to TRBJ2-7, so the J assignment may be wrong. The germline V gene encodes CDR1 MNHNY and CDR2 SVGAGI (reference sequence). The length of the CDR3 is 14 residues. The CDR3: CASSSSRGAYEQYF. DNA for the CDR3: TGTGCCAGCAGTTCGTCGCGGGGCGCCTACGAGCAGTACTTC.

DNA of the CDR3: TGTGCCAGCAGGGGACAGGGACCTAACACTGAAGCTTTCTTT. It yields the protein CASRGQGPNTEAFF. This chain connects TRBV6-1 to TRBJ1-1, with 9 nucleotides matching TRBD1. CDR3 length equals 14 residues. The trim removed 6 bases at V and 2 bases at J, leaving 4 bases unmatched. The germline V gene encodes CDR1 MNHNS and CDR2 SASEGT.

V usage is TRBV10-2 and J usage is TRBJ2-3; the D gene is possibly TRBD2 (6 bases). The CDR3 consists of 13 residues. The V gene lost 7 bases and the J gene lost 1 base, with 9 bases spanning the gap. From germline, CDR1 is WSHSY and CDR2 SAAADI. CDR3 sequence reads: CASTVAGTDTQYF. DNA for the CDR3: TGCGCCAGCACCGTAGCGGGCACAGATACGCAGTATTTT.

This clone was picked up a small number of times. The gene calls are TRBV4-2 and TRBJ1-3; TRBD1 agrees at 9 bases. The germline CDR1 and CDR2 sequences are LGHNA and YNFKEQ. The CDR3 runs 13 residues. J lost 7 bases, V lost 4 bases, and 2 bases had no gene match. Written as DNA, the CDR3 is TGTGCCAGCAGCCTAGGACAGGGGAACACCATATATTTT. Its protein product is CASSLGQGNTIYF.

This chain links TRBV6-6 with TRBJ2-1; 7 bases map to TRBD2. The CDR3 is 15 amino acids. Unmatched junction bases numbered 12, after V lost 5 bases and J lost 8 bases. Germline V gives CDR1 MNHNY, CDR2 SVGAGI (reference sequence). The CDR3 DNA follows: TGTGCCAGCAGTGGACCGGGTTTGGGAGGGGATGAGCAGTTCTTC. Protein product: CASSGPGLGGDEQFF.

This clone is a singleton in its sample. The chain combines TRBV18 with TRBJ1-2, with TRBD1 as a possible D gene (6 bases). Deletions cut 2 bases from V and 6 bases from J, with 22 bases between. The CDR3 consists of 17 residues. Germline V gene lookup returns CDR1 KGHSH and CDR2 LQKENI. The CDR3, as DNA: TGTGCCAGCTCACCATCGGTGGGCACAGGGAAGATCGATGGCTACACCTTC. Translation: CASSPSVGTGKIDGYTF.

The gene calls are TRBV6-6 and TRBJ1-1; D remains ambiguous. The CDR3 spans 13 residues. Trimming removed 2 bases at V and 4 bases at J, with 8 bases between. From germline, CDR1 is MNHNY and CDR2 SVGAGI (reference sequence). The CDR3 coding sequence is TGTGCCAGCAGTTACCTAACTACCACTGAAGCTTTCTTT. Translation: CASSYLTTTEAFF.

This clone was seen only once. The chain couples TRBV28 to TRBJ2-7; a weak D match, TRBD1 (5 bases). Trimming stripped 2 bases from V and 2 bases from J, with 7 bases between. The germline V gene encodes CDR1 MDHEN and CDR2 SYDVKM. CDR3 length: 13 residues. Written as DNA, the CDR3 is TGTGCCAGCAGTTTAGGGGCCCCCTACGAGCAGTACTTC. This translates into CASSLGAPYEQYF.

The chain combines TRBV11-2 with TRBJ1-1; 8 nucleotides align to TRBD1. The CDR3 is 14 amino acids. CDR1 and CDR2 (germline): SGHAT, FQNNGV. V shed 2 bases and J 1 base; nucleotides not matched to a gene: 0. The CDR3 DNA follows: TGTGCCAGCAGCTTAACAGGGGGGAACACTGAAGCTTTCTTT. This encodes CASSLTGGNTEAFF.

This chain uses TRBV6-5 with TRBJ2-5, with 8 positions matching TRBD2. The germline gives CDR1 MNHEY, CDR2 SVGAGI. J gave up 1 base and V 7 bases, and 8 bases lay outside the gene matches. This CDR3 spans 15 amino acids. CDR3: CASTLQRGTQETQYF. The CDR3 coding sequence is TGTGCCAGCACCCTGCAGCGGGGGACCCAAGAGACCCAGTACTTC.

A single count supports this clone. The V and J genes are TRBV7-9 and TRBJ2-1, with 8 bases aligning to TRBD1. In germline, CDR1 is SEHNR, CDR2 FQNEAQ (reference sequence). The CDR3 totals 13 residues. Trimming cost V 6 bases and J 7 bases; bases outside gene matches: 5. CDR3 in DNA: TGTGCCAGCAGGAACAGGGGGAGTAATGAGCAGTTCTTC. This sequence encodes CASRNRGSNEQFF.